These T cell receptor beta chains were read from a single sample in a study of T cell responses to AZD1222 COVID-19 vaccine. Profiled with immunoSEQ multiplex PCR; TCRdb holds only in-frame clones, not every one. The sample consists of about 98,000 clones, almost 85% of them appearing once. The source was peripheral blood, collected on day 0 of AZD1222 vaccination. The receptors stem from an adult in good health. Each CDR3 is given with its conserved first and last residue. D genes are given only for firm matches. Some rows mark clone size as missing; the rest say once, few, many or name a class of expanded clone.

CDR3 protein	CDR3 DNA	D gene	clone size	J gene	V gene
CASSFVLRGSTGELFF	TGTGCCAGCAGCTTTGTGTTACGAGGGAGCACCGGGGAGCTGTTTTTT	-	-	TRBJ2-2	TRBV11-2
CASSLSGGNEQFF	TGTGCCAGCAGTTTATCCGGTGGCAATGAGCAGTTCTTC	-	-	TRBJ2-1	TRBV28
CASSSGLAGGWADTQYF	TGCGCCAGCAGCTCGGGACTAGCGGGAGGATGGGCAGATACGCAGTATTTT	TRBD2	-	TRBJ2-3	TRBV5-1
CASRLPGMAYEQYF	TGTGCCAGCAGGCTTCCCGGGATGGCGTACGAGCAGTACTTC	-	-	TRBJ2-7	TRBV2
CASSFGLSGYTF	TGTGCCAGCAGCTTCGGACTGTCTGGCTACACCTTC	-	-	TRBJ1-2	TRBV5-6
CASSTRGNSYNEQFF	TGTGCCAGCAGCACCCGAGGGAACTCCTACAATGAGCAGTTCTTC	-	-	TRBJ2-1	TRBV9
CASSLAGGGSDGYTF	TGTGCCAGCAGCTTGGCCGGGGGCGGATCGGATGGCTACACCTTC	-	-	TRBJ1-2	TRBV5-4
CASSTPGGPGRTGELFF	TGTGCCAGCAGCACCCCCGGCGGACCCGGGAGGACCGGGGAGCTGTTTTTT	TRBD2	-	TRBJ2-2	TRBV7-2
CASSMIVGELFF	TGTGCCAGTAGTATGATTGTCGGGGAACTGTTTTTT	-	-	TRBJ1-4	TRBV19
CASSLLAGGWNEQFF	TGTGCCAGCAGCTTATTAGCGGGGGGGTGGAATGAGCAGTTCTTC	TRBD2	-	TRBJ2-1	TRBV7-9
CASNPRDPPYNEQFF	TGTGCCAGCAATCCCCGGGACCCGCCCTACAATGAGCAGTTCTTC	-	-	TRBJ2-1	TRBV3-1/TRBV3-2
CASSQDAAGTNTEAFF	TGTGCCAGCAGCCAAGATGCGGCAGGGACGAACACTGAAGCTTTCTTT	-	-	TRBJ1-1	TRBV4-2
CASSQGTGGNQPQHF	TGTGCCAGCAGCCAAGGGACAGGCGGCAATCAGCCCCAGCATTTT	TRBD1	-	TRBJ1-5	TRBV3-1/TRBV3-2
CASSRLQGEINQPQHF	TGTGCCAGCAGCCGACTACAGGGGGAGATCAATCAGCCCCAGCATTTT	TRBD1	-	TRBJ1-5	TRBV27
CASSLQGANSPLHF	TGTGCCAGCAGTCTACAGGGGGCGAATTCACCCCTCCACTTT	TRBD1	-	TRBJ1-6	TRBV2
CATSPGDIAETQYF	TGTGCCACCTCTCCAGGGGATATAGCGGAGACCCAGTACTTC	-	-	TRBJ2-5	TRBV19
CASSDTQQYF	TGTGCCAGCAGTGACACCCAGCAGTATTTT	-	-	TRBJ2-3	TRBV6-1
CATVGVGEQYF	TGTGCCACGGTGGGCGTTGGAGAGCAGTACTTC	-	-	TRBJ2-7	TRBV28
CASSQDGTAEAFF	TGTGCCAGCAGCCAGGATGGGACGGCTGAAGCTTTCTTT	-	-	TRBJ1-1	TRBV3-1/TRBV3-2
CASSDSSNSYGYTF	TGTGCCAGCAGTGACTCCAGTAATAGCTATGGCTACACCTTC	-	-	TRBJ1-2	TRBV6-4
CASSYSWLAGGQTGELFF	TGTGCCAGCAGTTACTCGTGGCTAGCGGGAGGTCAGACCGGGGAGCTGTTTTTT	TRBD2	-	TRBJ2-2	TRBV6-2/TRBV6-3
CASKVTSGGTDTQYF	TGTGCCAGTAAGGTAACCAGCGGGGGCACAGATACGCAGTATTTT	TRBD2	-	TRBJ2-3	TRBV19
CASSTSLAGAGEQYF	TGTGCCAGCAGTACGTCCTTAGCGGGAGCTGGCGAGCAGTACTTC	TRBD2	-	TRBJ2-7	TRBV6-5
CASSFSIRGSSNQPQHF	TGTGCCAGCAGCTTTAGTATCAGGGGGTCGAGCAATCAGCCCCAGCATTTT	TRBD1	-	TRBJ1-5	TRBV7-2
CASSLFPDIYTGELFF	TGTGCCAGCAGCTTGTTTCCGGACATTTACACCGGGGAGCTGTTTTTT	-	-	TRBJ2-2	TRBV11-3
CARQKDTTNEKLFF	TGTGCCAGACAAAAGGACACAACTAATGAAAAACTGTTTTTT	-	-	TRBJ1-4	TRBV2
CASSFGNYGYTF	TGTGCCAGCAGTTTCGGGAACTATGGCTACACCTTC	-	-	TRBJ1-2	TRBV12-3/TRBV12-4
CASSIPSRGYEQFF	TGTGCCAGTAGTATCCCCTCTAGGGGGTATGAGCAGTTCTTC	-	once	TRBJ2-1	TRBV19
CASSFQTGLIYEQYF	TGTGCCAGCAGCTTCCAAACGGGACTAATCTACGAGCAGTACTTC	TRBD2	-	TRBJ2-7	TRBV5-8
CASSQGRDRDNQPQHF	TGTGCCAGCAGCCAAGGGCGGGACAGAGATAATCAGCCCCAGCATTTT	TRBD1	-	TRBJ1-5	TRBV3-1/TRBV3-2
CATSDSGQPLGYTF	TGTGCCACCAGTGATTCGGGGCAACCTCTTGGCTACACCTTC	-	-	TRBJ1-2	TRBV24-1
CASSRTLAGAGNEQFF	TGCGCCAGCAGCCGTACCTTAGCGGGAGCAGGAAATGAGCAGTTCTTC	TRBD2	-	TRBJ2-1	TRBV4-3
CSVAVSGGYTF	TGCAGCGTTGCTGTCAGTGGAGGCTACACCTTC	-	-	TRBJ1-2	TRBV29-1
CASSVGTGGFTDTQYF	TGTGCCAGCAGCGTCGGGACAGGGGGCTTCACAGATACGCAGTATTTT	TRBD1	-	TRBJ2-3	TRBV9
CASSLAGYAKNEKLFF	TGCGCCAGCAGCTTGGCCGGGTATGCTAAGAATGAAAAACTGTTTTTT	-	-	TRBJ1-4	TRBV5-1
CASSLTAGGRTANEKLFF	TGTGCCAGCAGCCTGACAGCCGGGGGTAGAACGGCTAATGAAAAACTGTTTTTT	-	few	TRBJ1-4	TRBV7-2
CASRQGKETEAFF	TGCGCCAGCAGGCAGGGAAAGGAGACTGAAGCTTTCTTT	-	few	TRBJ1-1	TRBV5-1
CASSPDGQSNYGYTF	TGTGCCAGCAGCCCAGACGGGCAGTCTAACTATGGCTACACCTTC	-	-	TRBJ1-2	TRBV7-9
CASSAPGQGAYEQYF	TGTGCCAGCAGCGCACCGGGACAGGGGGCCTACGAGCAGTACTTC	TRBD1	-	TRBJ2-7	TRBV5-4
CASRTSGNEQFF	TGTGCCAGCAGAACGAGCGGTAATGAGCAGTTCTTC	-	-	TRBJ2-1	TRBV12-3/TRBV12-4
CTSSQDPGGVRRTEAFF	TGCACCAGCAGCCAAGATCCCGGGGGCGTGAGGCGCACTGAAGCTTTCTTT	-	few	TRBJ1-1	TRBV1
CASSSSAGAGLSTDTQYF	-	-	-	TRBJ2-3	TRBV28
CASSLGGNSNQPQHF	TGTGCCAGCAGCTTGGGGGGGAATAGCAATCAGCCCCAGCATTTT	-	-	TRBJ1-5	TRBV5-8
CASSLWGQGQSPLHF	TGTGCCAGCAGCTTATGGGGCCAGGGGCAATCACCCCTCCACTTT	-	-	TRBJ1-6	TRBV7-2
CASSLTPGQGNTGELFF	TGTGCCAGCAGCCTGACCCCGGGGCAGGGGAACACCGGGGAGCTGTTTTTT	-	-	TRBJ2-2	TRBV7-9